The 30 T cell receptor beta chains presented below share a single source sample, sequenced in a study of cytomegalovirus exposure and HLA in healthy donors. 60 Vbeta and 13 Jbeta primers were used in PCR. Repertoires were generated with immunoSEQ multiplex PCR, while TCRdb's copy carries only in-frame clones and drops some. The sample consists of some 110,000 clones, approximately 80% of them appearing once. Sample: PBMCs. These receptors were collected from a man aged 25-45 years in good health and CMV-seropositive.

The V gene is TRBV29-1, the J gene TRBJ2-7, with 7 bases identical to TRBD2. The CDR3 extends over 15 amino acids. Per the germline V gene, CDR1 is SQVTM and CDR2 is ANQGSEA. After removal of 3 bases from V and 4 bases from J, the junction contained 12 bases not matched to a gene. DNA of the CDR3: TGCAGCGTTGATTTCTCGGGGAGGGCGGGATACGAGCAGTACGTC. As protein: CSVDFSGRAGYEQYV.

The J gene is TRBJ1-1, the V gene TRBV6-1; the match to TRBD1 covers 8 bases. This CDR3 has 13 residues. Trimming cost V 3 bases and J 4 bases; bases outside gene matches: 1. Germline V gene lookup returns CDR1 MNHNS and CDR2 SASEGT. For the CDR3, the DNA is TGTGCCAGCAGTGATACAGGGGGCACTGAAGCTTTCTTT. It yields the protein CASSDTGGTEAFF.

V gene TRBV28 combines with J gene TRBJ2-7, with TRBD1 matching over 8 bases. Germline values: CDR1 MDHEN, CDR2 SYDVKM. V was clipped by 8 bases and J by 3 bases; unmatched bases: 15. This CDR3 has 16 residues. In DNA form, the CDR3 reads TGTGCCAGCTCAAAAGCCTACTACAGGGGGGACTACGAGCAGTACTTC. It encodes CASSKAYYRGDYEQYF.

The chain links TRBV6-5 to TRBJ1-6; D is perhaps TRBD1 (5 bases). Germline values: CDR1 MNHEY, CDR2 SVGAGI. The CDR3 contains 14 residues. Trimming pared 2 bases from V and 8 bases from J, leaving 10 bases between. CDR3 amino acids: CASSYMDTYSPLHF. As DNA, the CDR3 is TGTGCCAGCAGTTACATGGACACGTATTCACCCCTCCACTTT.

The chain carries TRBV19 and TRBJ1-3; D ambiguous. Between the trimmed V and J ends, which lost 5 bases and 9 bases, there was a span of 17 bases. Germline lookup yields CDR1 LNHDA and CDR2 SQIVND (reference sequence). This CDR3 region has 14 residues. The CDR3 nucleotides read TGTGCCAGTAGTCCCTGGCGGCCAAGAAGCACCATATATTTT. Its protein product is CASSPWRPRSTIYF.

The chain links TRBV2 to TRBJ1-4; TRBD1 matches at 7 bases. The CDR3 extends over 16 amino acids. In germline, CDR1 is SNHLY, CDR2 FYNNEI. Germline trimming cut 6 bases from V and 5 bases from J; bases unmatched to any gene: 12. In DNA form, the CDR3 reads TGTGCCAGCAGCCCTCGGGGGGGGACAGTGAATGAAAAACTGTTTTTT. Translation gives CASSPRGGTVNEKLFF. The full variable domain, completed using reference TRBV2 and TRBJ1-4, is EPEVTQTPSHQVTQMGQEVILRCVPISNHLYFYWYRQILGQKVEFLVSFYNNEISEKSEIFDDQFSVERPDGSNFTLKIRSTKLEDSAMYFCASSPRGGTVNEKLFFGSGTQLSVL.

The V gene is TRBV6-5, the J gene TRBJ1-1; no clear D gene. CDR1 and CDR2 from the germline V gene are MNHEY and SVGAGI. The CDR3 runs to 13 residues. Trimming shortened V by 1 base and J by 1 base, and 4 bases separated the two germline ends. CDR3 residues: CASSYLRNTEAFF. CDR3 in DNA: TGTGCCAGCAGTTACTTGAGGAACACTGAAGCTTTCTTT.

In nucleotides, the CDR3 is TGTGCCAGCAGCCCTGGAGCAAACAGGGGTAACACTGAAGCTTTCTTT. Translation: CASSPGANRGNTEAFF. This rearrangement joins TRBV5-5 to TRBJ1-1, with TRBD1 matching over 7 bases. Germline CDR1 is SGHKS and CDR2 is YYEKEE (reference sequence). J lost 2 bases, V lost 4 bases, and 11 bases had no gene match. The CDR3 runs to 16 residues.

The gene calls are TRBV5-6 and TRBJ2-5, with D unresolved. The CDR3 spans 13 residues. The V gene's germline CDR1 is SGHDT and CDR2 YYEEEE. Trimming removed 4 bases from V and 5 bases from J, with 12 bases in between. The CDR3 nucleotides read TGTGCCAGCAGCCTGGGGTCGCGGGAGACCCAGTACTTC. Amino acid sequence: CASSLGSRETQYF.

The chain has TRBV30 and TRBJ2-7, with TRBD2 matching over 13 bases. Germline lookup yields CDR1 GTSNPN and CDR2 SVGIG (reference sequence). This CDR3 is 18 amino acids long. V gave up 3 bases and J gave up 2 bases; unmatched junction bases: 13. This CDR3 reads CAWSGTLTSGGNAYEQYF. CDR3 coding DNA: TGTGCCTGGAGCGGAACCCTGACTAGCGGGGGGAATGCCTACGAGCAGTACTTC.

The chain recombines TRBV9 with TRBJ2-3, with TRBD2 matching over 16 bases. The CDR3 runs to 19 residues. The germline V gene has CDR1 SGDLS and CDR2 YYNGEE. V lost 4 bases, J lost 1 base, and 9 bases stayed unmatched. The CDR3 DNA follows: TGTGCCAGCAGCATCGGACCCGGGACTAGCGGGGGGGGCACAGATACGCAGTATTTT. It yields the protein CASSIGPGTSGGGTDTQYF.

This clone was detected a few times. This sequence joins TRBV5-6 and TRBJ1-2; a weak D match, TRBD1 (5 bases). The CDR3 is 13 amino acids. The germline CDR1 and CDR2 sequences are SGHDT and YYEEEE. Trimming stripped 4 bases from V and 3 bases from J, with 10 bases between. The DNA for the CDR3 is TGTGCCAGCAGCCAACAGGCTCACTATGGCTACACCTTC. The encoded protein is CASSQQAHYGYTF.

The chain joins TRBV6-4 to TRBJ1-2; D possibly corresponds to TRBD1 (5 bases). V gave up 6 bases and J gave up 4 bases, with 18 bases separating them. The CDR3 spans 15 residues. The germline V gene encodes CDR1 MRHNA and CDR2 SNTAGT. The CDR3 sequence: CASRLQAADLYGYTF. The CDR3 DNA reads TGTGCCAGCAGACTACAGGCTGCCGACCTCTATGGCTACACCTTC.

V is TRBV5-4 and J is TRBJ2-3; 7 nucleotides line up with TRBD2. Looked up from germline, CDR1 is SGHNT and CDR2 is YYREEE (reference sequence). Losses at the gene ends were 1 base for V and 0 bases for J; bases not matched to a gene: 8. The CDR3 extends over 17 amino acids. The CDR3 sequence: CASSLRLAETSTDTQYF. For the CDR3, the DNA is TGTGCCAGCAGCTTGAGGCTAGCGGAAACTAGCACAGATACGCAGTATTTT.

The chain is built from TRBV5-6 and TRBJ1-2; D perhaps matches TRBD1 (5 bases). V was clipped by 4 bases and J by 8 bases, with 18 bases between them. The CDR3 is 14 residues long. CDR1 SGHDT and CDR2 YYEEEE come from the germline V gene. The CDR3 protein is CASSAGLIRDGYTF. The CDR3 coding sequence is TGTGCCAGCAGCGCGGGACTGATTAGAGACGGCTACACCTTC.

The rearrangement uses TRBV28 and TRBJ2-1; maybe TRBD1 (5 bases). Germline CDR1 and CDR2: MDHEN and SYDVKM. V lost 3 bases, J lost 7 bases, and 13 bases lay in between. This CDR3 is built from 14 residues. The CDR3 region has the DNA TGTGCCAGCAGTTTGGTTCAGGGTTTTAATGAGCAGTTCTTC. Protein: CASSLVQGFNEQFF.

The CDR3 region is CASSSRVIEQFF. The DNA for the CDR3 is TGTGCCAGCAGTTCCAGGGTGATTGAGCAGTTCTTC. The chain uses TRBV2 and TRBJ2-1, with a possible D match to TRBD1 (5 bases). The CDR3 runs to 12 residues. Germline CDR1 SNHLY, CDR2 FYNNEI. Trimming removed 5 bases at V and 9 bases at J, with 11 bases between.

The chain links TRBV25-1 to TRBJ2-1, with D possibly being TRBD2 (5 bases). Germline V gene data show CDR1 as MGHDK and CDR2 as SYGVNS. This CDR3 is built from 13 residues. Trimming left V 2 bases short and J 9 bases short, with 11 bases between. In DNA form, the CDR3 reads TGTGCCAGCAGTGAAGCAGTTGCGGGTGAGCAGTTCTTC. Its protein is CASSEAVAGEQFF.

The rearrangement links TRBV29-1 to TRBJ1-1; TRBD1 matches at 10 bases. Germline lookup yields CDR1 SQVTM and CDR2 ANQGSEA. This CDR3 region has 13 residues. The J segment lost 7 bases and the V segment lost 4 bases, leaving 6 bases of the junction unmatched. CDR3 amino acids: CSVVRDRGDEAFF. As DNA, the CDR3 is TGCAGCGTTGTGAGGGACAGGGGTGATGAAGCTTTCTTT.

The chain is built from TRBV10-2 and TRBJ2-2; 7 positions match TRBD2. J gave up 3 bases and V 6 bases, and 7 bases lay outside the gene matches. This CDR3 region has 15 residues. Germline V gene sequence: CDR1 WSHSY, CDR2 SAAADI. The CDR3 region has the DNA TGCGCCAGCAGGGGGACGGGGGGACACACCGGGGAGCTGTTTTTT. Amino acid sequence: CASRGTGGHTGELFF.

This chain joins TRBV5-1 and TRBJ1-2; 11 nucleotides align to TRBD1. The CDR3 has 14 amino acids. V shed 5 bases, J shed 4 bases, and the junction held 4 bases outside the gene matches. Germline V CDR1 and CDR2: SGHRS, YFSETQ. CDR3: CASSGDRGIYGYTF. CDR3 nucleotide sequence: TGCGCCAGCAGTGGGGACAGGGGGATCTATGGCTACACCTTC.

This chain connects TRBV4-1 to TRBJ2-1, with 8 bases aligning to TRBD1. The CDR3 is made up of 13 amino acids. V shed 7 bases and J 3 bases; nucleotides not matched to a gene: 2. The germline gives CDR1 MGHRA, CDR2 YSYEKL. CDR3 in DNA: TGCGCCAGCACAGGGGGCGGCTACAATGAGCAGTTCTTC. It codes for CASTGGGYNEQFF.

V gene TRBV2 combines with J gene TRBJ2-5, with TRBD2 matching 7 bases. This CDR3 region has 13 residues. Germline CDR1 reads SNHLY; CDR2 reads FYNNEI. The junction had 5 bases not matched to a gene; V was cut back by 6 bases and J by 4 bases. The CDR3 spells CASSSTGGETQYF. CDR3 bases: TGTGCCAGCAGCTCAACGGGGGGAGAGACCCAGTACTTC.

This clone occurred a few times. The CDR3 DNA is TGTGCCAGCAGCGTAGGGGGAGGGGGGGGTACTCAAGAGACCCAGTACTTC. This translates into CASSVGGGGGTQETQYF. The chain carries TRBV9 and TRBJ2-5, with D tentatively TRBD2 (7 bases). The V end lost 0 bases, the J end lost 2 bases, and 17 bases lay between the germline ends. Germline V lookup: CDR1 SGDLS, CDR2 YYNGEE. The CDR3 consists of 17 residues.

The chain carries TRBV2 and TRBJ1-1, with 7 bases aligning to TRBD1. From germline, CDR1 is SNHLY and CDR2 FYNNEI. The ends lost 3 bases at V and 0 bases at J; junction bases unmatched: 1. The CDR3 loop spans 14 amino acids. The CDR3 reads CASSEGQLNTEAFF. CDR3 nucleotide sequence: TGTGCCAGCAGTGAGGGACAGCTGAACACTGAAGCTTTCTTT.

The V gene is TRBV5-1, the J gene TRBJ1-2; no clear D. The CDR3 runs 15 residues. CDR1 and CDR2 (germline): SGHRS, YFSETQ. The V gene lost 0 bases and the J gene lost 0 bases, with 9 bases spanning the gap. The CDR3, as DNA: TGCGCCAGCAGCTTGGAGGAGCGGACTAACTATGGCTACACCTTC. The encoded protein is CASSLEERTNYGYTF.

The genes are TRBV7-7 and TRBJ2-1; D possibly corresponds to TRBD2 (5 bases). The V end lost 5 bases, the J end lost 1 base, and 12 bases lay between the germline ends. The CDR3 consists of 15 residues. Germline CDR1 SSHAT, CDR2 FNYEAQ (reference sequence). The CDR3 DNA reads TGTGCCAGCAGCCCGGAGGTTACGTCCTACAATGAGCAGTTCTTC. Encoded protein: CASSPEVTSYNEQFF.

The V call is TRBV6-5, the J call TRBJ2-7, with a tentative D call TRBD2 (7 bases). The CDR3 is made up of 15 amino acids. From germline, CDR1 is MNHEY and CDR2 SVGAGI. The CDR3, as DNA: TGTGCCAACAGTTTCCTGCGGGGGCGCCTCTACGAGCAGTACGTC. Amino acid sequence: CANSFLRGRLYEQYV.

The J gene is TRBJ1-2, the V gene TRBV11-2; D is possibly TRBD1 (6 bases). This CDR3 has 16 residues. Germline CDR1 reads SGHAT; CDR2 reads FQNNGV. The V end lost 2 bases, the J end lost 4 bases, and 17 bases lay between the germline ends. The CDR3 DNA reads as TGTGCCAGCAGCTTAACGACAGGAGCCCTAATCTATGGCTACACCTTC. It specifies CASSLTTGALIYGYTF. Using reference TRBV11-2 and TRBJ1-2 for the parts outside the CDR3, the full variable domain is EAGVAQSPRYKIIEKRQSVAFWCNPISGHATLYWYQQILGQGPKLLIQFQNNGVVDDSQLPKDRFSAERLKGVDSTLKIQPAKLEDSAVYLCASSLTTGALIYGYTFGSGTRLTVV.

The V call is TRBV10-1, the J call TRBJ1-2, with a tentative D call TRBD1 (6 bases). CDR3 length: 14 residues. The germline gives CDR1 WNHNN, CDR2 SYGVQD (reference sequence). Trimming left V 4 bases short and J 4 bases short, with 13 bases between. The CDR3 nucleotides read TGCGCCAGCAGTGCCGGGACATTCTCCTATGGCTACACCTTC. Protein sequence: CASSAGTFSYGYTF.